A single sample gave rise to the 2 T cell receptor beta chains below, sequenced in a study of cytomegalovirus exposure and HLA in healthy donors (dated 2017 in TCRdb). The library was made by the immunoSEQ multiplex PCR assay. A mixture of 60 forward primers for TCR Vbeta segments and 13 reverse primers for TCR Jbeta segments was used in the multiplex PCR. The source is immuneACCESS, and TCRdb retained only in-frame sequences with V and J called. Part of the clones is not carried over; for the studies checked, unresolved V genes explain less than half of this, and the remainder is unexplained. This specimen's table enumerates fewer than 200,000 clones. Together, the top ten hold 1% to 1.5% of the sample. Sequenced material: PBMCs. All receptors derive from an older woman in good health and CMV-seronegative.

V and J are TRBV10-2 and TRBJ2-5, with D maybe TRBD1 (5 bases). This CDR3 has 14 amino acids. Trimming removed 2 bases at V and 5 bases at J, with 12 bases between. The germline V gene encodes CDR1 WSHSY and CDR2 SAAADI. CDR3 region: CASSEPGLDETQYF. The CDR3 nucleotides are TGCGCCAGCAGTGAGCCAGGGCTAGACGAGACCCAGTACTTC.

This chain uses TRBV5-1 with TRBJ2-2; no clear D. Germline CDR1 is SGHRS and CDR2 is YFSETQ. V shed 4 bases and J shed 2 bases, with 9 bases lying between them. The CDR3 runs 14 residues. The CDR3 sequence is CASSPAINTGELFF. Here the CDR3 DNA reads TGCGCCAGCAGCCCCGCTATAAACACCGGGGAGCTGTTTTTT.